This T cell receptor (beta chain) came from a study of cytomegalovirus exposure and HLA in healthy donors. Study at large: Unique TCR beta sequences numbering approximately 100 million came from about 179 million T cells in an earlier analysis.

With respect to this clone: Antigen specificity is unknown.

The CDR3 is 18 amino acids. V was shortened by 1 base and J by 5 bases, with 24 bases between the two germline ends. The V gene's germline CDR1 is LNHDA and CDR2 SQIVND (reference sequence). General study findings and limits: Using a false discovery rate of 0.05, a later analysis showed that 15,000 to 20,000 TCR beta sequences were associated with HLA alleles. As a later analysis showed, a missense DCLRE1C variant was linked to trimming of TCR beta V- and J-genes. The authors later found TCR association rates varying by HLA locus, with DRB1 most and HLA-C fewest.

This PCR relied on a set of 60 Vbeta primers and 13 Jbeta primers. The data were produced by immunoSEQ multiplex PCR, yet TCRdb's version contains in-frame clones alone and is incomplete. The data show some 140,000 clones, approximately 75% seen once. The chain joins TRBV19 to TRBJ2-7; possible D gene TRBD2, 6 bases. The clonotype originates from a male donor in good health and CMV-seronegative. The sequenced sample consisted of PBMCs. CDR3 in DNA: TGTGCCAGTAGTATAGGGTGGAGGGCAACAAGCGGGCACGACGAGCAGTACTTC. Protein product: CASSIGWRATSGHDEQYF.